The rows below give T cell receptor beta chains drawn from one sample of a study of blood T cell repertoires in COVID-19. Generated by immunoSEQ multiplex PCR, the TCRdb table keeps only in-frame clones and is missing some. There are roughly 180,000 clones in the sample; about 88% occur only once, and about 5.8% lies in the top ten. Sample: peripheral blood. These receptors all come from a woman aged 50 to 60 with COVID-19, enrolled during active disease. Each CDR3 is given with its conserved first and last residue. Expanded clones are given a class, and other clones once, few, many or no size at all.

abundance,j_gene,v_gene,CDR3aa
.,TRBJ2-1,TRBV18,CASSPRSYNEQFF
.,TRBJ2-7,TRBV29-1,CSVGPGGAYEQYF
.,TRBJ2-2,TRBV5-1,CARGDSTNTGELFF
.,TRBJ1-2,TRBV3-1/TRBV3-2,CASSQGDSLFYGYTF
.,TRBJ1-1,TRBV3-1/TRBV3-2,CASSPGTGGFTEAFF
.,TRBJ2-2,TRBV2,CASIANAGGPNTGELFF
.,TRBJ2-7,TRBV30,CAWRNLPGQVNCYEQYF
once,TRBJ2-1,TRBV29-1,CSFSAGVESSYNEQFF
.,TRBJ2-1,TRBV19,CASTIPGGGLHNEQFF
.,TRBJ2-7,TRBV12-3/TRBV12-4,CASRSSYEQYF
.,TRBJ1-5,TRBV19,CASSLSGTGGGSNQPQHF
.,TRBJ2-1,TRBV9,CASSVGETSGDNEQFF
.,TRBJ2-6,TRBV30,CAWTGGANVLTF
.,TRBJ1-1,TRBV6-5,CASSTGVATEAFF
.,TRBJ2-7,TRBV28,CASRSPPGTGDYEQYF
.,TRBJ1-4,TRBV4-3,CASSQEGQTWGKLFF
.,TRBJ2-7,TRBV7-2,CASSLLTRDHEQYF
.,TRBJ2-3,TRBV5-1,CASSLGGGQDTQYF
once,TRBJ1-5,TRBV6-5,CAIDGEGTGYQPQHF
.,TRBJ2-2,TRBV9,CASSVSGGAAGELFF
.,TRBJ2-1,TRBV3-1/TRBV3-2,CASSPYVGGSSSYNEQFF
.,TRBJ2-3,TRBV6-2/TRBV6-3,CASSPGVDTQYF
.,TRBJ2-3,TRBV28,CASNIRGSTDTQYF
.,TRBJ1-2,TRBV25-1,CASSGHHNYGYTF
.,TRBJ1-2,TRBV7-9,CASSLDPGGDGYTF
.,TRBJ1-4,TRBV24-1,CATSDPTGGIEKLFF
.,TRBJ1-6,TRBV7-6,CASSLGQYGSPLHF
.,TRBJ1-1,TRBV7-3,CASSRRQGSEAFF
.,TRBJ1-1,TRBV7-9,CASSPTENTEAFF
.,TRBJ1-2,TRBV4-1,CASSQLLQGPGYTF
.,TRBJ2-3,TRBV29-1,CSSEYSTDTQYF
.,TRBJ2-5,TRBV5-1,CASSASLGEETQYF
once,TRBJ1-1,TRBV7-9,CASSPNQGLTEAFF
few,TRBJ2-7,TRBV19,CASSTRRSGGIYEQYF
.,TRBJ2-3,TRBV7-2,CASRLTGLLVGDTQYF
.,TRBJ2-2,TRBV19,CASRDKPINTGELFF
once,TRBJ1-2,TRBV3-1/TRBV3-2,CASSSPRDRVFGYTF
.,TRBJ1-2,TRBV30,CAWSVDYGYTF
few,TRBJ2-3,TRBV5-8,CASGRRLVSTDTQYF
.,TRBJ2-3,TRBV11-2,CASSGRGTSGVTSTDTQYF
.,TRBJ1-4,TRBV5-1,CASSSGPGEEKLFF
.,TRBJ2-5,TRBV3-1/TRBV3-2,CASSQDLSGVETQYF
.,TRBJ2-7,TRBV28,CASSSSGAGTTYEQYF
.,TRBJ1-5,TRBV19,CASSIVQDNQPQHF
once,TRBJ2-2,TRBV27,CASSLHGGVGTGELFF
.,TRBJ1-4,TRBV7-2,CASSLARVNEKLFF
.,TRBJ1-3,TRBV5-5,CASSLFYASQRSGNTIYF
.,TRBJ1-1,TRBV10-3,CAIRGRGGNTEAFF
.,TRBJ2-1,TRBV9,CASSPAGGPYNEQFF
few,TRBJ1-1,TRBV7-9,CASSSRDRGFGGTEAFF
.,TRBJ2-5,TRBV2,CASSPGLGETQYF
.,TRBJ2-3,TRBV3-1/TRBV3-2,CASSSGTSGTDTQYF
few,TRBJ1-6,TRBV11-2,CASSLPGGSPLHF